A selection of T cell receptor beta chains follows, all from one sample in a study of cytomegalovirus exposure and HLA in healthy donors. Using immunoSEQ multiplex PCR, the repertoire was profiled, and TCRdb retains in-frame clones only, with some absent. The sample yields a few hundred thousand clones, 90% seen once. The specimen sequenced was PBMCs. Receptor source: a woman in her late teens or twenties in good health and CMV-seronegative. Each CDR3 is given without its conserved first and last residue. Fields, in order: J gene, V gene, CDR3 protein.

TRBJ2-3 | TRBV29-1 | SVGNTDTQY
TRBJ2-3 | TRBV25-1 | ASSDGGPTDTQY
TRBJ2-1 | TRBV5-4 | ASSVDRGQNNEQF
TRBJ1-2 | TRBV7-9 | ASSSPGQGKGYT
TRBJ2-2 | TRBV6-4 | ASREQGRGNTGELF
TRBJ1-5 | TRBV6-5 | ASSYSSTGAWEPQH
TRBJ2-2 | TRBV9 | ASSARRGADTGELF
TRBJ2-4 | TRBV18 | ASSPPPTGMAKNIQY
TRBJ1-2 | TRBV2 | ASSETGEVGGYT
TRBJ1-1 | TRBV29-1 | SVEIRGQNTEAF
TRBJ1-3 | TRBV9 | ASSVGGNSGNTIY
TRBJ1-5 | TRBV27 | ASSFGRGGQPQH
TRBJ1-1 | TRBV6-5 | ASSPPGGGEAF
TRBJ1-3 | TRBV5-6 | ASNIQGSYGNTIY
TRBJ1-6 | TRBV5-1 | ASSPTESSYNSPLH
TRBJ2-1 | TRBV27 | ASRSSGLSYNEQF
TRBJ2-1 | TRBV11-3 | ASSLTGGNNEQF
TRBJ2-5 | TRBV14 | ASSQIYGSQETQY
TRBJ1-5 | TRBV25-1 | ASRRDGNQPQH
TRBJ1-1 | TRBV4-3 | ASSQRTAGGFEAF
TRBJ2-1 | TRBV5-4 | ASSRDRDVQSSYNEQF
TRBJ2-7 | TRBV4-1 | ASSQAGTGVNEQY
TRBJ1-4 | TRBV7-9 | ASSLDSEKLF
TRBJ1-5 | TRBV2 | ASSWGASSNQPQH
TRBJ1-1 | TRBV27 | ASSLGGAATEAF
TRBJ2-1 | TRBV27 | ASSLSWQGANEQF
TRBJ2-3 | TRBV5-4 | ASSLAGGQGHTDTQY
TRBJ2-7 | TRBV5-6 | ASSWGLASDQY
TRBJ2-2 | TRBV7-8 | ASNLDRSTGELF
TRBJ1-1 | TRBV6-5 | ASSYYDSAQTTEAF
TRBJ1-3 | TRBV9 | ASSVEDGLWYMGNTIY
TRBJ2-7 | TRBV15 | ATSRDRGTVYEQY
TRBJ1-2 | TRBV29-1 | SVASRRGYT
TRBJ2-4 | TRBV11-1 | ASGQGGNIQY
TRBJ1-1 | TRBV6-1 | ASSEAQSYMNTEAF
TRBJ2-7 | TRBV28 | ASSLGTGSSYEQY
TRBJ1-1 | TRBV10-2 | ASSEGGGRSHEAF
TRBJ1-1 | TRBV4-1 | ASSQQRLGYLNTEAF
TRBJ2-5 | TRBV4-1 | ASSQVPSDQETQY
TRBJ2-2 | TRBV2 | ASQGLVNTGELF
TRBJ2-3 | TRBV11-3 | ASSSQGDTQY